The 23 T cell receptor beta chains reported below all come from one sample, sequenced in a study of T-cell memory formation after mild COVID-19. TCRdb re-derived calls from the 5' RACE reads in MiXCR, one entry per CDR3 protein. The sample lists 550,000 to 700,000 distinct CDR3 sequences, 17% occurring once. The source material was PBMCs or a T cell subset sorted from them (not recorded which). The receptor set was obtained from an adult woman who had mild COVID-19 (a few samples of this study predate the infection). Cell type and time point are not known.

The chain uses TRBV3-1 and TRBJ2-5; no reliable D call. The germline gives CDR1 LGHDT, CDR2 YNNKEL (reference sequence). The CDR3 is 14 residues long. V lost 4 bases to trimming and J lost 7 bases, with 16 bases between them. The CDR3 bases are TGTGCCAGCAGCCTCCTCCGGGTTGGTGGGACCCAGTACTTC. Translating it yields CASSLLRVGGTQYF.

This clonotype turned up a few times. The gene calls are TRBV24-1 and TRBJ1-1; a weak D match, TRBD1 (6 bases). Germline V gene lookup returns CDR1 KGHDR and CDR2 SFDVKD. The CDR3 contains 12 residues. Trimming cost V 4 bases and J 12 bases, with 14 bases left between them. This chain's CDR3 is CATSEYQGTPFF. The DNA for the CDR3 is TGTGCCACCAGTGAATATCAGGGGACGCCTTTCTTT.

Only a few counts were recorded for this clonotype. This sequence joins TRBV5-1 and TRBJ2-7; TRBD1 or TRBD2 may be the D gene (5 bases each). This CDR3 has 14 residues. V lost 4 bases, J lost 4 bases, and 15 bases lay in between. Germline-derived CDR1 and CDR2 are SGHRS and YFSETQ. CDR3 nucleotides: TGCGCCAGCAGCCGGACGGGGCTTGAGTACGAGCAGTACTTC. Protein: CASSRTGLEYEQYF. The full variable domain, completed using reference TRBV5-1 and TRBJ2-7, is KAGVTQTPRYLIKTRGQQVTLSCSPISGHRSVSWYQQTPGQGLQFLFEYFSETQRNKGNFPGRFSGRQFSNSRSEMNVSTLELGDSALYLCASSRTGLEYEQYFGPGTRLTVT.

The chain links TRBV3-1 to TRBJ2-7; TRBD2 agrees at 8 bases. This CDR3 has 14 residues. V lost 5 bases, J lost 4 bases, and 7 bases stayed unmatched. Germline-derived CDR1 and CDR2 are LGHDT and YNNKEL (reference sequence). This chain's CDR3 is CASSAGGGRYEQYF. CDR3 in DNA: TGTGCCAGCAGCGCCGGGGGGGGTCGGTACGAGCAGTACTTC.

The V and J genes are TRBV11-2 and TRBJ2-2; TRBD2 matches 7 bases. CDR1 is SGHAT and CDR2 is FQNNGV in the germline V gene. With V trimmed by 1 base and J by 6 bases, 5 bases remained unmatched. The CDR3 has 15 residues. DNA of the CDR3: TGTGCCAGCAGCTTAGTCCTAGCGGTCCCCGGGGAGCTGTTTTTT. Protein product: CASSLVLAVPGELFF.

The chain joins TRBV7-2 to TRBJ2-1; 10 positions agree with TRBD2. V dropped 5 bases and J dropped 5; count of bases not matched to a gene: 9. The CDR3 length is 16 residues. From germline, CDR1 is SGHTA and CDR2 FQGNSA. CDR3 sequence: CASSLRTSGGDNEQFF. Written as DNA, the CDR3 is TGTGCCAGCAGCCTTAGGACTAGCGGAGGCGACAATGAGCAGTTCTTC. The entire variable domain, with the rest obtained from reference TRBV7-2 and TRBJ2-1, is as follows: GAGVSQSPSNKVTEKGKDVELRCDPISGHTALYWYRQSLGQGLEFLIYFQGNSAPDKSGLPSDRFSAERTGGSVSTLTIQRTQQEDSAVYLCASSLRTSGGDNEQFFGPGTRLTVL.

The chain combines TRBV4-1 with TRBJ1-1; TRBD1 matches 7 bases. The CDR3 loop spans 19 amino acids. The junction had 17 bases not matched to a gene; V was cut back by 1 base and J by 3 bases. Germline CDR1 and CDR2: MGHRA and YSYEKL. CDR3 in amino acids: CASSQVRGLLGQGDTEAFF. CDR3 nucleotides: TGCGCCAGCAGCCAAGTGAGGGGGCTACTGGGGCAGGGGGACACTGAAGCTTTCTTT.

This chain uses TRBV7-6 with TRBJ1-2; D is possibly TRBD1 (6 bases). The CDR3 totals 17 residues. With 0 bases removed from V and 1 base from J, the gap between germline ends came to 15 bases. From germline, CDR1 is SGHVS and CDR2 FNYEAQ. Here the CDR3 reads CASSLAVGGRFNYGYTF. The CDR3 DNA is TGTGCCAGCAGCTTAGCGGTAGGGGGTAGATTTAACTATGGCTACACCTTC.

This clonotype has only a few counts. The chain recombines TRBV6-5 with TRBJ1-4; weak D call: TRBD1 (5 bases). Germline V CDR1 and CDR2: MNHEY, SVGAGI. This CDR3 is 17 amino acids long. V lost 6 bases and J lost 5, with 22 bases in between. In DNA form, the CDR3 reads TGTGCCAGCAGGGGGTCCGAAGTGGGGGGGAGCAATGAAAAACTGTTTTTT. Translated, it gives CASRGSEVGGSNEKLFF.

In this sample, this clonotype turned up many times. The chain employs TRBV6-5 and TRBJ2-7; D is uncertain. The CDR3 runs to 13 residues. Trimming shortened V by 3 bases and J by 3 bases, and 9 bases separated the two germline ends. Germline V gene lookup returns CDR1 MNHEY and CDR2 SVGAGI. The CDR3 protein is CASSYSTDYEQYF. The CDR3 DNA reads as TGTGCCAGCAGTTATAGTACAGACTACGAGCAGTACTTC.

This clonotype came up a few times. V and J are TRBV5-1 and TRBJ1-2, with a tentative D call TRBD1 (5 bases). Germline loops: CDR1 SGHRS, CDR2 YFSETQ. Trimming pared 0 bases from V and 8 bases from J, leaving 23 bases between. This CDR3 is built from 17 residues. DNA for the CDR3: TGCGCCAGCAGCTTGGGTGTAGTGGTTCGGGGACCCCTGGGCTACACCTTC. Translating gives CASSLGVVVRGPLGYTF. Drawing the rest from reference TRBV5-1 and TRBJ1-2, the complete variable domain is KAGVTQTPRYLIKTRGQQVTLSCSPISGHRSVSWYQQTPGQGLQFLFEYFSETQRNKGNFPGRFSGRQFSNSRSEMNVSTLELGDSALYLCASSLGVVVRGPLGYTFGSGTRLTVV.

This rearrangement joins TRBV15 to TRBJ1-4; D remains ambiguous. In germline, CDR1 is LNHNV, CDR2 YYDKDF (reference sequence). There are 14 residues in the CDR3. V was clipped by 5 bases and J by 11 bases, with 18 bases between them. CDR3 sequence: CATSSASLRRKLFF. In nucleotides, the CDR3 is TGTGCCACCAGCTCAGCGTCCCTCCGTCGTAAACTGTTTTTT.

V and J are TRBV12-3 or TRBV12-4 and TRBJ1-4, with unresolved D. Trimming took 6 bases from V and 2 from J, leaving 10 bases between them. This CDR3 comprises 14 residues. The CDR3 DNA is TGTGCCAGCAGCCACCCCGGGACTAATGAAAAACTGTTTTTT. Protein sequence: CASSHPGTNEKLFF.

This clonotype came up a few times. The V and J genes are TRBV24-1 and TRBJ2-3; 9 positions match TRBD1. CDR1 and CDR2 from the germline V gene are KGHDR and SFDVKD. This CDR3 is built from 13 residues. The junction had 4 bases not matched to a gene; V was cut back by 5 bases and J by 8 bases. CDR3 loop: CATSVTQGATQYF. In DNA, the CDR3 is TGTGCCACCAGTGTGACACAGGGGGCTACGCAGTATTTT.

The chain recombines TRBV18 with TRBJ2-7; TRBD1 matches at 7 bases. This CDR3 has 14 amino acids. Germline loops: CDR1 KGHSH, CDR2 LQKENI. V shed 3 bases, J shed 2 bases, and the junction held 4 bases outside the gene matches. The CDR3 sequence is CASSPRDRTYEQYF. In DNA form, the CDR3 reads TGTGCCAGCTCACCCCGGGACAGAACCTACGAGCAGTACTTC.

The CDR3 sequence: CASSPSTLGTTQYF. The CDR3 DNA sequence: TGTGCCAGCAGCCCATCCACTTTGGGGACGACCCAGTACTTC. The chain has TRBV3-1 and TRBJ2-5; the D call may be TRBD1 or TRBD2 (5 bases each). V lost 4 bases and J 7 bases, leaving 16 bases between the germline ends. This CDR3 has 14 amino acids. Germline CDR1 and CDR2: LGHDT and YNNKEL (reference sequence).

The gene calls are TRBV5-1 and TRBJ1-2, with D unclear. V lost 3 bases and J lost 4, with 10 bases in between. This CDR3 is built from 13 residues. Germline V CDR1 and CDR2: SGHRS, YFSETQ. Here the CDR3 reads CASSSDGFYGYTF. In DNA form, the CDR3 reads TGCGCCAGCAGCTCGGACGGATTCTATGGCTACACCTTC.

The chain has TRBV6-2 or TRBV6-3 and TRBJ2-2; no firm D call. V was shortened by 7 bases and J by 2 bases, with 11 bases between the two germline ends. In germline, CDR1 is MNHEY, CDR2 SVGEGT. The CDR3 totals 14 residues. CDR3 sequence: CASTGWVNTGELFF. The DNA for the CDR3 is TGTGCCAGCACCGGGTGGGTTAACACCGGGGAGCTGTTTTTT.

V and J are TRBV9 and TRBJ2-2, with 8 bases identical to TRBD1. V trimming: 3 bases; J trimming: 2 bases; junction bases outside the gene matches: 6. Germline V gene lookup returns CDR1 SGDLS and CDR2 YYNGEE. The CDR3 contains 16 residues. CDR3: CASSGPGGRNTGELFF. In DNA, the CDR3 is TGTGCCAGCAGCGGGCCAGGGGGCAGAAACACCGGGGAGCTGTTTTTT.

This clonotype was seen only a few times. This chain uses TRBV20-1 with TRBJ1-3; D uncertain. CDR3 length equals 15 residues. From germline, CDR1 is DFQATT and CDR2 SNEGSKA (reference sequence). Trimming removed 6 bases from V and 0 bases from J, with 15 bases in between. The CDR3 is CSAIWGRVSGNTIYF. The DNA for the CDR3 is TGCAGTGCCATCTGGGGTAGGGTCTCTGGAAACACCATATATTTT.

This clonotype has just a few counts. The genes are TRBV3-1 and TRBJ1-2, with unresolved D. The CDR3 covers 13 residues. Germline V gene sequence: CDR1 LGHDT, CDR2 YNNKEL (reference sequence). Trimming shortened V by 1 base and J by 6 bases, and 9 bases separated the two germline ends. CDR3 amino acids: CASSQGGLHGYTF. For the CDR3, the DNA is TGTGCCAGCAGCCAAGGCGGGTTGCATGGCTACACCTTC.

This clonotype turned up a few times. The J gene is TRBJ2-7, the V gene TRBV6-5; a weak D match, TRBD1 (6 bases). V was clipped by 5 bases and J by 2 bases, with 10 bases between them. The germline CDR1 and CDR2 sequences are MNHEY and SVGAGI. The CDR3 has 13 residues. CDR3 in DNA: TGTGCCAGCAGTGGGACACCCCCCTACGAGCAGTACTTC. It is translated as CASSGTPPYEQYF.

The rearrangement uses TRBV12-3 or TRBV12-4 and TRBJ2-3, with D uncertain. With 10 bases removed from V and 1 base from J, the gap between germline ends came to 9 bases. The CDR3 has 12 amino acids. The DNA for the CDR3 is TGTGCCACCCAAAGACGCACAGATACGCAGTATTTT. Amino acid sequence: CATQRRTDTQYF.